This T cell receptor beta chain was obtained from a study of cytomegalovirus exposure and HLA in healthy donors. CDR1 and CDR2 (germline): MNHEY, SVGAGI. V was cut by 0 bases and J by 4 bases, with 6 bases left in between. The CDR3 totals 13 residues. Study observations and caveats: Follow-up analysis later connected one missense variant in DCLRE1C with trimming of TCR beta V- and J-genes. The HLA-A and HLA-B alleles of most subjects were reportedly predicted accurately from TCR beta sequences. Later analysis reportedly placed an Asian-associated ancestry cluster below the roughly 680-donor mean in N-insertions.

In its sample, this clone was seen a few times. The antigen is undetermined. Vbeta (60) and Jbeta (13) primers were used in the PCR. Authors' processing steps: There were 70 million to 95 million unique TCR beta chains by a later count, and some 11 million of them were shared. Only in-frame clones appear in the TCRdb table, and some are missing; sequencing was by immunoSEQ multiplex PCR. That table furnishes V, J and clone size, whereas the DNA furnished D and trimming. The table shows under 140,000 clones, with about three quarters occurring only once. The source is a woman aged 60 to 75 in good health and CMV-seropositive. The chain employs TRBV6-5 and TRBJ2-5; D not resolved. Sequencing used PBMCs. The CDR3 protein is CASSYSRLETQYF. In DNA, the CDR3 is TGTGCCAGCAGTTACTCGCGGCTAGAGACCCAGTACTTC.